This T cell receptor (beta chain) stems from a study of T cells after yellow fever vaccination. Using its own MiXCR run on the 5' RACE reads, TCRdb lists one record per CDR3 protein. The sample has some 600,000 distinct CDR3 sequences; more than 9% are singletons. Study-wide results and caveats: Most clones from primary vaccination were detected again post-booster (approximately 97% CD4, 88% CD8). A secondary response was less intense yet reached its peak sooner, at day 5 versus 15. Clonotype sharing between CD4 and CD8 compartments was small.

Per germline, CDR1 LNHNV and CDR2 YYDKDF (reference sequence). Trimming removed 1 base at V and 3 bases at J, with 21 bases between. This CDR3 has 18 amino acids. Note on this clonotype: The antigen is not known.

This receptor was obtained from a man younger than 40 who received the YFV17D yellow fever vaccine. The source was PBMCs, collected on the day of the yellow fever booster vaccination. V usage is TRBV15 and J usage is TRBJ1-1; D is perhaps TRBD1 (5 bases). The CDR3 DNA follows: TGTGCCACCAGCAGAGGTACAATAGTCCAGGGCGACCACACTGAAGCTTTCTTT. Amino acids: CATSRGTIVQGDHTEAFF. The whole variable domain, filled in from reference TRBV15 and TRBJ1-1, reads DAMVIQNPRYQVTQFGKPVTLSCSQTLNHNVMYWYQQKSSQAPKLLFHYYDKDFNNEADTPDNFQSRRPNTSFCFLDIRSPGLGDTAMYLCATSRGTIVQGDHTEAFFGQGTRLTVV.